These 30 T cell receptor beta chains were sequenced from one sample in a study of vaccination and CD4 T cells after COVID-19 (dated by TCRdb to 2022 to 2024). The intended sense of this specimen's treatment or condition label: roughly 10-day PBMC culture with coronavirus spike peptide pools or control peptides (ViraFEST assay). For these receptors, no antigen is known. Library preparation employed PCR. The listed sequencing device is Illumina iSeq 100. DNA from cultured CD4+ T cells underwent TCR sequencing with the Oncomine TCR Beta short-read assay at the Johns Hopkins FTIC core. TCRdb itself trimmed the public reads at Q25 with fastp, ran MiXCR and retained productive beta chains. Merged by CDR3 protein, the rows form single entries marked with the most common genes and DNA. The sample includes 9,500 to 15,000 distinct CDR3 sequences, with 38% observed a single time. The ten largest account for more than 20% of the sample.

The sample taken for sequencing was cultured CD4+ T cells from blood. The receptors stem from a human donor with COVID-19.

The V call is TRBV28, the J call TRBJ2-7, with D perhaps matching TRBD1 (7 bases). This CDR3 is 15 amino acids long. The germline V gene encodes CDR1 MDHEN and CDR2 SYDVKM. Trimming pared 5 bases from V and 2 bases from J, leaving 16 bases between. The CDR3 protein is CASSIRQGGTYEQYF. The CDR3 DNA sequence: TGTGCCAGCAGTATCCGGCAGGGGGGTACCTACGAGCAGTACTTC.

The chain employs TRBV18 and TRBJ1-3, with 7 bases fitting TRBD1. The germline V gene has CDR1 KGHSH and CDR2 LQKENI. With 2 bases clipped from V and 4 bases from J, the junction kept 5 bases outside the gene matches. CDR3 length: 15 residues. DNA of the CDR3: TGTGCCAGCTCACCAACGACAGGGAACGGAAACACCATATATTTT. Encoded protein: CASSPTTGNGNTIYF.

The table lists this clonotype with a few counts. The CDR3 reads CASSLDTVNQPQHF. For the CDR3, the DNA is TGTGCCAGCAGCTTAGACACGGTAAATCAGCCCCAGCATTTT. This chain connects TRBV7-8 to TRBJ1-5, with D hard to call. This CDR3 spans 14 amino acids. Deletions cut 1 base from V and 4 bases from J, with 8 bases between. Germline-derived CDR1 and CDR2 are SGHVS and FQNEAQ.

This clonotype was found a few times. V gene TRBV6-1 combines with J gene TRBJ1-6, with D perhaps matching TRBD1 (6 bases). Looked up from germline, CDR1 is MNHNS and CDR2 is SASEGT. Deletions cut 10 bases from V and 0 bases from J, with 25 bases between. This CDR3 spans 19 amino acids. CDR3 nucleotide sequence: TGTGCCACGAGAGGGGGATTTCACCCTATTGGCTCCTATAATTCACCCCTCCACTTT. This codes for CATRGGFHPIGSYNSPLHF.

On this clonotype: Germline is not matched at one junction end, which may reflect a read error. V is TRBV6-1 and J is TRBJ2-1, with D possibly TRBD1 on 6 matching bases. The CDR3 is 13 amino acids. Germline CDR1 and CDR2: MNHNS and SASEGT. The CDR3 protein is CVSRATGTNEQFF. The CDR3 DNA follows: TGTGTCAGCAGGGCTACAGGGACCAATGAGCAGTTCTTC.

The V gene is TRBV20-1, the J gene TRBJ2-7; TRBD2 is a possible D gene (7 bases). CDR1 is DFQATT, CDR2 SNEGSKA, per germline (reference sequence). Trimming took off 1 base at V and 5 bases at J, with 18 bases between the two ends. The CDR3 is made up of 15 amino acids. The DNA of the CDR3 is TGCAGTGCTAGAGGGGAGGGCAGGGGAGGAGACGAGCAGTACTTC. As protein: CSARGEGRGGDEQYF.

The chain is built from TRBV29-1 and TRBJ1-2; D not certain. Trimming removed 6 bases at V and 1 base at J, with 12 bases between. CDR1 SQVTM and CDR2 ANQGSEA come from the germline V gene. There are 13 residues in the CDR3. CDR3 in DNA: TGCAGCGTCGTACCCGGACGTAACTATGGCTACACCTTC. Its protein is CSVVPGRNYGYTF.

The CDR3 protein is CASSTQETQYF. DNA of the CDR3: TGTGCCAGCAGTACCCAAGAGACCCAGTACTTC. This chain links TRBV27 with TRBJ2-5; D gene unclear. Trimming took off 5 bases at V and 1 base at J, with 2 bases between the two ends. This CDR3 is built from 11 residues. The germline V gene encodes CDR1 MNHEY and CDR2 SMNVEV (reference sequence).

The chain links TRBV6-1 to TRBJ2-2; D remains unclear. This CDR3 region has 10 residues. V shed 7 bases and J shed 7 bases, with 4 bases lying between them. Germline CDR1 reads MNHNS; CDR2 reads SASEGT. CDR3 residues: CASKVGELFF. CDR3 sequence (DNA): TGTGCCAGCAAGGTCGGGGAGCTGTTTTTT.

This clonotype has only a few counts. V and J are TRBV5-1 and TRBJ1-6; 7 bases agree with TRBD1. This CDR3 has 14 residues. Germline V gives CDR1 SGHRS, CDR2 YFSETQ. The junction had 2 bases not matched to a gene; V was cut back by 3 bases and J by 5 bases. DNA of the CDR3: TGCGCCAGCAGCTCAACAGGGGATAATTCACCCCTCCACTTT. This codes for CASSSTGDNSPLHF.

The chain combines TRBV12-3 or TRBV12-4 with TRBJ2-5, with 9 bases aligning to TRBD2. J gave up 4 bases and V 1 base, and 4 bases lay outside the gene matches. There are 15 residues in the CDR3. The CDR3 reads CASSLGGGAAETQYF. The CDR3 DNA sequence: TGTGCCAGCAGTTTAGGCGGGGGGGCGGCAGAGACCCAGTACTTC.

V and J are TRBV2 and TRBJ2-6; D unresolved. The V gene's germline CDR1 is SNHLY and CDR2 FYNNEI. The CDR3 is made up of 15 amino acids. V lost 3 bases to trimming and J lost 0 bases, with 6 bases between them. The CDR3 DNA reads TGTGCCAGCAGTGATCGCCACTCTGGGGCCAACGTCCTGACTTTC. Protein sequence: CASSDRHSGANVLTF. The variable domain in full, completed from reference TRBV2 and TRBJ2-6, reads EPEVTQTPSHQVTQMGQEVILRCVPISNHLYFYWYRQILGQKVEFLVSFYNNEISEKSEIFDDQFSVERPDGSNFTLKIRSTKLEDSAMYFCASSDRHSGANVLTFGAGSRLTVL.

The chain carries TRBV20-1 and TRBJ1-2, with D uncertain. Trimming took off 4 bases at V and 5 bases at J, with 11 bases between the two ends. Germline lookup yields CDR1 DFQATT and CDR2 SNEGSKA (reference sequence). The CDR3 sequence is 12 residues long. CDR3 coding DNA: TGCAGTGCTACCGCAAACGGGTATGGCTACACCTTC. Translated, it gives CSATANGYGYTF.

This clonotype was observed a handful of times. CDR3 sequence reads: CASSRASENTEAFF. CDR3 sequence (DNA): TGTGCCAGCAGCCGGGCTTCGGAGAACACTGAAGCTTTCTTT. The chain uses TRBV5-4 and TRBJ1-1; no clear D gene. V was pared by 4 bases and J by 1 base, with 11 bases between. This CDR3 comprises 14 residues. The germline gives CDR1 SGHNT, CDR2 YYREEE (reference sequence).

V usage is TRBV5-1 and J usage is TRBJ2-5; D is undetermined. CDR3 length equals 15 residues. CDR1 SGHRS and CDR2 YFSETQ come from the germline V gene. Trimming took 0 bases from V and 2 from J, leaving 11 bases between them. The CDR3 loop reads CASSLDVGPQETQYF. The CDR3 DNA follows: TGCGCCAGCAGCTTGGATGTGGGCCCACAAGAGACCCAGTACTTC.

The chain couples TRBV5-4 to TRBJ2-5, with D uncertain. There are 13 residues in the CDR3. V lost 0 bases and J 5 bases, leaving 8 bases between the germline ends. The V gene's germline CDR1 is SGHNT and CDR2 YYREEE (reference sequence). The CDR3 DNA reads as TGTGCCAGCAGCTTGGGGCAGATCGAGACCCAGTACTTC. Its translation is CASSLGQIETQYF.

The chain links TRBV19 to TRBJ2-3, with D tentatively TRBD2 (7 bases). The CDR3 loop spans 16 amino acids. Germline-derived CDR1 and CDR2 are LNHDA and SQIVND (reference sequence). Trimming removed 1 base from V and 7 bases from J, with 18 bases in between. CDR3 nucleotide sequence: TGTGCCAGTAGTATAGTGGGGGGGACACTCTCGAATACGCAGTATTTT. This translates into CASSIVGGTLSNTQYF.

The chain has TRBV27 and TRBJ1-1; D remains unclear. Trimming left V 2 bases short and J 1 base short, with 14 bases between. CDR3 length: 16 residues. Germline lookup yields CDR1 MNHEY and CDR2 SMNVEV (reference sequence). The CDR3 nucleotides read TGTGCCAGCAGTTTAAGGGCCAGGACGCCGAACACTGAAGCTTTCTTT. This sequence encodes CASSLRARTPNTEAFF.

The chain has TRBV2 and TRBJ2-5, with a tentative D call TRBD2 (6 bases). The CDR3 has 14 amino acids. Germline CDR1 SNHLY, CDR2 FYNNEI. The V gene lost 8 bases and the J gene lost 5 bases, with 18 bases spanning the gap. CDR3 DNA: TGTGCCAGCCCGGTTCGGGGGAAGGGGGAGACCCAGTACTTC. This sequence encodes CASPVRGKGETQYF. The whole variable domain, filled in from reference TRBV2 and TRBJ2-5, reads EPEVTQTPSHQVTQMGQEVILRCVPISNHLYFYWYRQILGQKVEFLVSFYNNEISEKSEIFDDQFSVERPDGSNFTLKIRSTKLEDSAMYFCASPVRGKGETQYFGPGTRLLVL.

This CDR3 is CASSFKDVPSPYNEQFF. The CDR3 DNA sequence: TGTGCCAGCAGCTTCAAGGACGTACCAAGCCCCTACAATGAGCAGTTCTTC. The V and J genes are TRBV7-8 and TRBJ2-1, with unresolved D. The CDR3 is 17 residues long. V lost 3 bases and J 2 bases, leaving 17 bases between the germline ends. The germline CDR1 and CDR2 sequences are SGHVS and FQNEAQ.

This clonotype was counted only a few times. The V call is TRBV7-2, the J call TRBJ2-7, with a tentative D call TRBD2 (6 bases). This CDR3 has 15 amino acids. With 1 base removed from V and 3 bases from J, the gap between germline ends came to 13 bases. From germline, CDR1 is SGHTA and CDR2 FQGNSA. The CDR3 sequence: CASSLEAQGLYEQYF. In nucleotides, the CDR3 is TGTGCCAGCAGCTTAGAAGCTCAGGGACTCTACGAGCAGTACTTC.

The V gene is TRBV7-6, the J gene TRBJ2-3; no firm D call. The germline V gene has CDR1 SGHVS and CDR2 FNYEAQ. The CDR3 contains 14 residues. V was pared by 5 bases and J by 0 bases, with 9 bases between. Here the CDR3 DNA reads TGTGCCAGCAGCAAGACCTACAGCACAGATACGCAGTATTTT. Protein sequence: CASSKTYSTDTQYF.

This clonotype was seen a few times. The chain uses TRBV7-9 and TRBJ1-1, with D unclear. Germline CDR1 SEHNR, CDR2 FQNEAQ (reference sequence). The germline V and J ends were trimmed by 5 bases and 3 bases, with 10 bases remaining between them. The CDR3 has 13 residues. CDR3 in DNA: TGTGCCAGCAGCCTGAGTACTGACACTGAAGCTTTCTTT. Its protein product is CASSLSTDTEAFF.

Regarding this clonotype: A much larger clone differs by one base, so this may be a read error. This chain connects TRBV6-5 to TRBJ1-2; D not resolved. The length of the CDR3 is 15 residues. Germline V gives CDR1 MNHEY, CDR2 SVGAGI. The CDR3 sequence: CASSYSNSGLYGCTF. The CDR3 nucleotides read TGTGCCAGCAGTTACTCGAATTCCGGTCTCTATGGCTGCACCTTC.

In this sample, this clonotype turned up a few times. In nucleotides, the CDR3 is TGTGCCAGCAGCCTGACTAGCGGGGCGAGCACAGATACGCAGTATTTT. Amino acids: CASSLTSGASTDTQYF. The chain joins TRBV7-2 to TRBJ2-3; TRBD2 agrees at 11 bases. V lost 5 bases and J lost 0; bases outside the gene matches: 4. Germline CDR1 and CDR2: SGHTA and FQGNSA. The CDR3 covers 16 residues.

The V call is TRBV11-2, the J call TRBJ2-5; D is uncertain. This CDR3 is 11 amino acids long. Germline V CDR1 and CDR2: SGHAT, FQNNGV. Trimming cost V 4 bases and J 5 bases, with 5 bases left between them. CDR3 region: CASSSAETQYF. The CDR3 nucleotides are TGTGCCAGCAGCTCAGCGGAGACCCAGTACTTC.

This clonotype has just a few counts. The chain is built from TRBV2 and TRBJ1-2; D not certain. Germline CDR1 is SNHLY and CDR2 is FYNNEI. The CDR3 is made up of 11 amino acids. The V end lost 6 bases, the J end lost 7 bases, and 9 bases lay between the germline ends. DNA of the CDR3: TGTGCCAGCAGACTAATGGGTGGCTACACCTTC. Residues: CASRLMGGYTF. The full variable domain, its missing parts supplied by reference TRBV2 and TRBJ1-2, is EPEVTQTPSHQVTQMGQEVILRCVPISNHLYFYWYRQILGQKVEFLVSFYNNEISEKSEIFDDQFSVERPDGSNFTLKIRSTKLEDSAMYFCASRLMGGYTFGSGTRLTVV.

In nucleotides, the CDR3 is TGTGCCACCAGTGATTCCACACAGGGAAACACTGAAGCTTTCTTT. This sequence encodes CATSDSTQGNTEAFF. The chain employs TRBV24-1 and TRBJ1-1; D possibly corresponds to TRBD1 (6 bases). The CDR3 has 15 residues. The V end was cut by 2 bases, the J end by 2 bases, with 11 bases between. The germline CDR1 and CDR2 sequences are KGHDR and SFDVKD.

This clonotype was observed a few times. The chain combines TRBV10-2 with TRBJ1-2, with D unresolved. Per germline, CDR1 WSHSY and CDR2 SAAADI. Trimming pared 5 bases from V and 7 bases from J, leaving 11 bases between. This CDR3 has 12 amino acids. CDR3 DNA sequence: TGCGCCAGCAGTCCTCGAGATCTTGGCTACACCTTC. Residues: CASSPRDLGYTF.

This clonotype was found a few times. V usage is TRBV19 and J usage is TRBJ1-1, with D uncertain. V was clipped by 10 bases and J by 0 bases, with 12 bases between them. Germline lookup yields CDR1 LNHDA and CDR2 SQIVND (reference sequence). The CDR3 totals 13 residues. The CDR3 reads CATKPELNTEAFF. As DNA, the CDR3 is TGTGCCACAAAGCCGGAGTTGAACACTGAAGCTTTCTTT.